These T cell receptor beta chains were read from a single sample in a study of patients and donors after allogeneic stem cell transplantation. TCRdb reprocessed the RT-PCR reads with MiXCR, giving one entry per CDR3 protein. The data hold some 200,000 distinct CDR3 sequences, with 41% observed a single time. Material: blood, either unsorted or a sorted T cell fraction (not recorded which). These receptors originate from a human donor who was either an allogeneic HSCT recipient or a stem cell or donor lymphocyte infusion donor (not recorded which). It is not recorded whose cells these are; they may come from a transplant donor. CDR3s include the opening cysteine and the closing phenylalanine or tryptophan. The order of the fields is clone size, J gene, V gene, D gene, CDR3 DNA, CDR3 protein. A D gene is named only where the DNA matches it firmly. Some rows have no size entry. The others give once, few or many, or a class for an expanded clone.

. | TRBJ1-5 | TRBV27 | . | TGTGCCAGCAGTTTATCGGGAGAGGGCAATCAGCCCCAGCATTTT | CASSLSGEGNQPQHF
once | TRBJ1-2 | TRBV15 | TRBD1 | TGTGCCACCAGCAGAGAAGGACAGGGAAACTATGGCTACACCTTC | CATSREGQGNYGYTF
few | TRBJ1-4 | TRBV20-1 | . | TGCAGTGCAAGGGTCGAAGGCCTTAATGAAAAACTGTTTTTT | CSARVEGLNEKLFF
many | TRBJ1-3 | TRBV29-1 | . | TGCAGCGTTGACAGGCGAAACACCATATATTTT | CSVDRRNTIYF
. | TRBJ2-6 | TRBV29-1 | TRBD2 | TGCAGCGTTATGGGACTAGCGGGAACCGGGGCCAACGTCCTGACTTTC | CSVMGLAGTGANVLTF
once | TRBJ2-2 | TRBV5-1 | TRBD2 | TGCGCCAGCAGCACCTCCAGCGGGGACACCGGGGAGCTGTTTTTT | CASSTSSGDTGELFF
medium-sized | TRBJ2-2 | TRBV7-2 | . | TGTGCCAGCAGCCACGAGGTGGAGAACACCGGGGAGCTGTTTTTT | CASSHEVENTGELFF
once | TRBJ2-1 | TRBV25-1 | TRBD2 | TGTGCCAGTTCCCCGACTAGCGGGAGCCCTTACAATGAGCAGTTCTTC | CASSPTSGSPYNEQFF
few | TRBJ2-3 | TRBV6-2/TRBV6-3 | TRBD2 | TGTGCCAGCAGTTACTGGCGAGCGGGAGAGAGTCCTCGCACAGATACGCAGTATTTT | CASSYWRAGESPRTDTQYF
few | TRBJ2-7 | TRBV29-1 | . | TGCAGCGTTGGAGAAGGACACGAGCAGTACTTC | CSVGEGHEQYF
few | TRBJ1-6 | TRBV6-1 | . | TGTGCCAGCAGTGAAGATGGGGCAGGTAATTCACCCCTCCACTTT | CASSEDGAGNSPLHF
. | TRBJ1-5 | TRBV6-2/TRBV6-3 | . | TGTGCCAGCAGTTACTCGATGGGGAGCAATCAGCCCCAGCATTTT | CASSYSMGSNQPQHF
few | TRBJ2-7 | TRBV30 | . | TGTGCCTGGAGTCTGTACATGGCAGGTATTTCCTACGAGCAGTACTTC | CAWSLYMAGISYEQYF
few | TRBJ1-1 | TRBV29-1 | . | TGCAGCGTTGAGGGACAATCTGAAGCTTTCTTT | CSVEGQSEAFF
. | TRBJ2-1 | TRBV29-1 | . | TGCAGCGTTGAAGGGGAGGCAGGGGCCTACAATGAGCAGTTCTTC | CSVEGEAGAYNEQFF
. | TRBJ2-2 | TRBV5-1 | TRBD1 | TGCGCCAGCAGCTTGTTTGGACAGGAAAACACCGGGGAGCTGTTTTTT | CASSLFGQENTGELFF
. | TRBJ1-1 | TRBV20-1 | . | TGCAGTGCACGGATCTCTCAAGCTTTCTTT | CSARISQAFF
. | TRBJ1-5 | TRBV28 | TRBD1 | TGTGCCAGCAGTTTATCGGACAGGTCTCGGCAGCCCCAGCATTTT | CASSLSDRSRQPQHF
few | TRBJ2-1 | TRBV4-3 | TRBD2 | TGCGCCAGCAGCCAAGAACGGTGGCTAGCGGGAGAGAAGAGGAATGAGCAGTTCTTC | CASSQERWLAGEKRNEQFF
. | TRBJ1-2 | TRBV29-1 | . | TGCAGCGTTGAAGCTCTAGTGGCCTATGGCTACACCTTC | CSVEALVAYGYTF
. | TRBJ1-1 | TRBV29-1 | . | TGCAGCGTTGGTGAAGCTTTCTTT | CSVGEAFF
few | TRBJ1-5 | TRBV12-3/TRBV12-4 | . | TGTGCCAGCAGTTCCCCCCCCGGCCAGCCCCAGCATTTT | CASSSPPGQPQHF
once | TRBJ2-2 | TRBV7-8 | TRBD1 | TGTGCCAGCAGCTATCCCCGTAGGCAGGGGGCAAACACCGGGGAGCTGTTTTTT | CASSYPRRQGANTGELFF
few | TRBJ1-1 | TRBV27 | TRBD1 | TGTGCCAGCAACTTAACAGGACAGGGGAACACTGAAGCTTTCTTT | CASNLTGQGNTEAFF
few | TRBJ1-2 | TRBV2 | . | TGTGCCAGCAGTGAAAACTATAACTATGGCTACACCTTC | CASSENYNYGYTF
once | TRBJ1-1 | TRBV9 | . | TGTGCCAGCAGCGTAAGGGAAGGGCCAGCTTTCTTT | CASSVREGPAFF
. | TRBJ2-6 | TRBV12-3/TRBV12-4 | . | TGTGCCAGCAGCAGACAAGGCGTCTTTGGGGCCAACGTCCTGACTTTC | CASSRQGVFGANVLTF
. | TRBJ1-1 | TRBV12-3/TRBV12-4 | . | TGTGCCAGCAGTTTGGTGGGGGGGAAAGCTTTCTTT | CASSLVGGKAFF
. | TRBJ2-1 | TRBV28 | . | TGTGCCAGCATTAGCGAGATTTACAATGAGCAGTTCTTC | CASISEIYNEQFF
. | TRBJ1-1 | TRBV20-1 | . | TGCAGTGCTAGAGATCTAAAGTCGCGAAAGGGCTACACTGAAGCTTTCTTT | CSARDLKSRKGYTEAFF
. | TRBJ1-1 | TRBV20-1 | . | TGCAGTGCTAGAGATTCCGGGCAGGCGGAGGTTAACACTGAAGCTTTCTTT | CSARDSGQAEVNTEAFF
few | TRBJ1-6 | TRBV3-1 | . | TGTGCCAGCAGCCCCGAGACAGGAGGCAATTCACCCCTCCACTTT | CASSPETGGNSPLHF
few | TRBJ1-4 | TRBV5-6 | . | TGTGCCAGCAGCTTGACAGCTAATGAAAAACTGTTTTTT | CASSLTANEKLFF
few | TRBJ1-2 | TRBV7-2 | . | TGTGCCAGCAGCTCCGCCCCACCGGGACACCTAAACTATGGCTACACCTTC | CASSSAPPGHLNYGYTF
. | TRBJ2-2 | TRBV5-1 | . | TGCGCCAGCAGCTTGGCCGTCAACCCGAACACCGGGGAGCTGTTTTTT | CASSLAVNPNTGELFF
. | TRBJ1-5 | TRBV7-2 | . | TGTGCCAGCAGCTTAGTGACCACAGGGTTCAATCAGCCCCAGCATTTT | CASSLVTTGFNQPQHF
. | TRBJ1-1 | TRBV5-1 | . | TGCGCCAGCAGCTTAGAGACAGGTCTGGCTGAAGCTTTCTTT | CASSLETGLAEAFF
. | TRBJ2-5 | TRBV18 | . | TGTGCCAGCTCTCCTACAGGGAACGAGACCCAGTACTTC | CASSPTGNETQYF
few | TRBJ1-2 | TRBV7-9 | . | TGTGCCAGCAGCAACGGGATAGACTATGGCTACACCTTC | CASSNGIDYGYTF
. | TRBJ2-1 | TRBV7-3 | TRBD1 | TGTGCCAGCAGTTGCAACGGACAGGACAATTACAATGAGCAGTTCTTC | CASSCNGQDNYNEQFF
few | TRBJ2-7 | TRBV5-1 | . | TGCGCCAGCAGCGATTTGGCTGGATACGAGCAGTACTTC | CASSDLAGYEQYF
few | TRBJ2-3 | TRBV12-3/TRBV12-4 | . | TGTGCCAGCAGTTTTTGGCGGGCCGATACGCAGTATTTT | CASSFWRADTQYF
few | TRBJ1-1 | TRBV5-1 | TRBD1 | TGCGCCAGCAGCTTGGTGGCAGGGGGCACTGAAGCTTTCTTT | CASSLVAGGTEAFF
. | TRBJ2-1 | TRBV9 | . | TGTGCCAGCAGCCCACTAGCACCGAGCTCCTACAATGAGCAGTTCTTC | CASSPLAPSSYNEQFF
many | TRBJ1-6 | TRBV20-1 | TRBD1 | TGCAGCCGGGACAGAGGGTCACCCCTCCACTTT | CSRDRGSPLHF
. | TRBJ1-1 | TRBV27 | . | TGTGCCAGCAGTCCCCTTGGCGTAACCTTCACTGAAGCTTTCTTT | CASSPLGVTFTEAFF
. | TRBJ2-3 | TRBV9 | . | TGTGCCAGCAGCGTAGATTCCGCCTCATTTGATACGCAGTATTTT | CASSVDSASFDTQYF
few | TRBJ1-5 | TRBV12-3/TRBV12-4 | . | TGTGCCAGCAGTTTGGGCGCAATCAATCAGCCCCAGCATTTT | CASSLGAINQPQHF
once | TRBJ2-3 | TRBV27 | TRBD1 | TGTGCCAGCAATCTCCCGGGACAGGGCACAGATACGCAGTATTTT | CASNLPGQGTDTQYF
few | TRBJ2-1 | TRBV5-6 | . | TGTGCCAGCAGCTTGGGAACCCATGATGAGCAGTTCTTC | CASSLGTHDEQFF
. | TRBJ1-2 | TRBV2 | . | TGTGCCAGCAGTGAAGGTTCTGGGACGGACTATGGCTACACCTTC | CASSEGSGTDYGYTF
few | TRBJ1-2 | TRBV29-1 | . | TGCAGCGTTGTCACAGGGTCCAACTATGGCTACACCTTC | CSVVTGSNYGYTF
. | TRBJ1-5 | TRBV20-1 | TRBD1 | TGCAGTGCCGAGGACAGGGAGCCCAATCAGCCCCAGCATTTT | CSAEDREPNQPQHF
few | TRBJ1-2 | TRBV12-3/TRBV12-4 | . | TGTGCCAGCAGTTTAGTCCCCATGGGGGGCTACACCTTC | CASSLVPMGGYTF
. | TRBJ1-1 | TRBV6-1 | . | TGTGCCAGCAGTCGGATCTCAGGGACTGAAGCTTTCTTT | CASSRISGTEAFF